The clone carrying this TCR beta chain was recorded only once. The target antigen is unknown. This sample is part of a study of graft-versus-host responses after intestinal transplantation. Trimming removed 0 bases from V and 10 bases from J; junction bases left unmatched: 9. The CDR3 is 17 amino acids. The germline CDR1 and CDR2 sequences are SGHNT and YYREEE (reference sequence). Study results and limitations: When patients had graft-donor T cell macrochimerism, their allografts held high graft-versus-host to host-versus-graft clonal ratios. Peak levels of circulating GvH clones tracked with early post-transplant HvG declines.

Using immunoSEQ multiplex PCR, the repertoire was profiled, and TCRdb retains in-frame clones only, with some absent. The table records roughly 100,000 clones, roughly 89% of them present only once. The chain combines TRBV5-4 with TRBJ2-1; 14 bases agree with TRBD2. The specimen was unstimulated CD4+ T cells sorted from spleen or lymph node cells, collected before transplant. The sequence was obtained from a human donor who was the organ donor for an intestinal transplant. The CDR3 loop reads CASSLGLAGGPRIEQFF. DNA of the CDR3: TGTGCCAGCAGCTTGGGACTAGCGGGGGGGCCACGAATCGAGCAGTTCTTC.